These 29 T cell receptor beta chains were sequenced from one sample in a study of cytomegalovirus exposure and HLA in healthy donors. Amplification used 60 Vbeta primers and 13 Jbeta primers. This table comes from immunoSEQ multiplex PCR, and its TCRdb copy is limited to in-frame clones, with some not included. The sample consists of under 200,000 clones, around three quarters of them appearing once. Specimen: PBMCs. These receptors all stem from a woman aged 25 to 39 in good health and CMV-seronegative.

This clone is a singleton in its sample. V gene TRBV7-2 combines with J gene TRBJ2-1, with D maybe TRBD2 (6 bases). The V gene lost 2 bases and the J gene lost 7 bases, with 15 bases spanning the gap. The germline gives CDR1 SGHTA, CDR2 FQGNSA. This CDR3 has 15 amino acids. The CDR3 DNA reads TGTGCCAGCAGCTTACATGGGGGGATTATGAATGAGCAGTTCTTC. Its translation is CASSLHGGIMNEQFF.

The J gene is TRBJ1-1, the V gene TRBV7-9, with D tentatively TRBD1 (5 bases). Trimming stripped 2 bases from V and 1 base from J, with 11 bases between. The CDR3 is 15 residues long. The V gene's germline CDR1 is SEHNR and CDR2 FQNEAQ (reference sequence). The CDR3 DNA sequence: TGTGCCAGCAGCTTACGCTTGGGGGGGAACACTGAAGCTTTCTTT. Its translation: CASSLRLGGNTEAFF.

J is TRBJ1-2 and V is TRBV28; the match to TRBD1 covers 7 bases. The length of the CDR3 is 17 residues. The germline V gene encodes CDR1 MDHEN and CDR2 SYDVKM. V was pared by 10 bases and J by 0 bases, with 17 bases of the junction left unmatched. This chain's CDR3 is CAIFVRGQQGSNYGYTF. CDR3 DNA: TGTGCCATCTTCGTGCGGGGACAGCAAGGATCTAACTATGGCTACACCTTC.

The chain uses TRBV27 and TRBJ2-7, with 10 bases matching TRBD1. The CDR3 totals 14 residues. V dropped 6 bases and J dropped 4; count of bases not matched to a gene: 6. Germline CDR1 and CDR2: MNHEY and SMNVEV (reference sequence). The CDR3 nucleotides read TGTGCCAGCAGCATGGGACAGGGGATATACGAGCAGTACTTC. Translated: CASSMGQGIYEQYF.

This clone was seen once. V is TRBV18 and J is TRBJ2-6; tentative D call: TRBD2 (5 bases). CDR1 and CDR2 from the germline V gene are KGHSH and LQKENI. The CDR3 spans 18 residues. The V end lost 6 bases, the J end lost 0 bases, and 18 bases lay between the germline ends. CDR3 in DNA: TGTGCCAGCTCGCCCGGGGTCGGACGGAGCTCTGGGGCCAACGTCCTGACTTTC. It is translated as CASSPGVGRSSGANVLTF.

This chain connects TRBV10-3 to TRBJ1-1; D is ambiguous. Trimming removed 2 bases from V and 5 bases from J, with 12 bases in between. Germline V gene lookup returns CDR1 ENHRY and CDR2 SYGVKD. The CDR3 length is 14 residues. The CDR3 protein is CAISETDRTTEAFF. In nucleotides, the CDR3 is TGTGCCATCAGTGAGACAGATAGAACGACTGAAGCTTTCTTT.

The CDR3 nucleotides read TGTGCCAGCAGCGTAGGAGGGGACGGGGGGGCGTTCGAGCAGTACTTC. Its protein product is CASSVGGDGGAFEQYF. The chain uses TRBV9 and TRBJ2-7; TRBD2 agrees at 8 bases. The CDR3 runs to 16 residues. Germline lookup yields CDR1 SGDLS and CDR2 YYNGEE. V was clipped by 0 bases and J by 6 bases; unmatched bases: 11.

V gene TRBV29-1 combines with J gene TRBJ2-7; no definite D call. The CDR3 sequence is 11 residues long. Between the trimmed V and J ends, which lost 0 bases and 5 bases, there was a span of 5 bases. Germline-derived CDR1 and CDR2 are SQVTM and ANQGSEA. The CDR3 protein is CSVEDRDEQYF. In DNA form, the CDR3 reads TGCAGCGTTGAAGATCGGGACGAGCAGTACTTC.

Written as DNA, the CDR3 is TGTGCCAGCAGCGTAGGAGGCGACACCGGGGAGCTGTTTTTT. It is translated as CASSVGGDTGELFF. The chain combines TRBV9 with TRBJ2-2; no clear D gene. Germline V lookup: CDR1 SGDLS, CDR2 YYNGEE. This CDR3 comprises 14 residues. Trimming shortened V by 0 bases and J by 3 bases, and 6 bases separated the two germline ends.

This chain uses TRBV10-3 with TRBJ2-3; no definite D call. Trimming removed 4 bases at V and 0 bases at J, with 5 bases between. The CDR3 contains 13 residues. Germline-derived CDR1 and CDR2 are ENHRY and SYGVKD. The CDR3 nucleotides are TGTGCCATCAGTGCAAAAAGCACAGATACGCAGTATTTT. Protein: CAISAKSTDTQYF.

CDR3 nucleotides: TGTGCCAGCAGGACCGGACTAGCGGGGGGACGGGGGAATGAGCAGTTCTTC. This encodes CASRTGLAGGRGNEQFF. The chain combines TRBV2 with TRBJ2-1, with 14 nucleotides matching TRBD2. V lost 6 bases, J lost 7 bases, and 11 bases stayed unmatched. Germline V CDR1 and CDR2: SNHLY, FYNNEI. This CDR3 spans 17 amino acids.

This sequence joins TRBV10-3 and TRBJ1-2; tentative D call: TRBD1 (5 bases). Germline V gene sequence: CDR1 ENHRY, CDR2 SYGVKD. Trimming left V 4 bases short and J 3 bases short, with 12 bases between. The CDR3 is made up of 14 amino acids. This chain's CDR3 is CAISASGGDYGYTF. The DNA for the CDR3 is TGTGCCATCAGTGCTTCTGGGGGGGACTATGGCTACACCTTC.

This clone was recorded once. The sample carries other DNA sequences with the same CDR3. This sequence joins TRBV9 and TRBJ1-1; maybe TRBD1 (6 bases). Germline values: CDR1 SGDLS, CDR2 YYNGEE. The V and J ends lost 1 base and 5 bases respectively, with 12 bases between them. The CDR3 runs 14 residues. The CDR3 is CASSVSGVGTEAFF. CDR3 DNA sequence: TGTGCCAGCAGCGTATCAGGGGTTGGTACTGAAGCTTTCTTT.

The genes are TRBV5-6 and TRBJ2-1; 8 nucleotides match TRBD2. Germline CDR1 and CDR2: SGHDT and YYEEEE. Trimming cost V 2 bases and J 7 bases; bases outside gene matches: 5. The CDR3 has 14 residues. CDR3 sequence (DNA): TGTGCCAGCAGCTTCGGGGGGGGCCCTAATGAGCAGTTCTTC. Residues: CASSFGGGPNEQFF.

V usage is TRBV4-3 and J usage is TRBJ2-7; 14 bases agree with TRBD2. This CDR3 is 14 amino acids long. V shed 4 bases, J shed 8 bases, and the junction held 4 bases outside the gene matches. Germline V gene lookup returns CDR1 LGHNA and CDR2 YSLEER. CDR3 sequence: CASSPRTSGGKQYF. CDR3 nucleotide sequence: TGCGCCAGCAGCCCCCGGACTAGCGGGGGGAAGCAGTACTTC.

This clone turned up a few times. The genes are TRBV7-2 and TRBJ1-4; maybe TRBD1 (5 bases). The germline V gene encodes CDR1 SGHTA and CDR2 FQGNSA. With 1 base removed from V and 8 bases from J, the gap between germline ends came to 11 bases. The CDR3 loop spans 14 amino acids. The CDR3 protein is CASSLGGASEKLFF. The CDR3, as DNA: TGTGCCAGCAGCTTAGGGGGCGCTTCGGAAAAACTGTTTTTT.

V gene TRBV7-2 combines with J gene TRBJ2-7; no clear D gene. The CDR3 extends over 13 amino acids. CDR1 is SGHTA and CDR2 is FQGNSA in the germline V gene. V lost 6 bases and J 2 bases, leaving 11 bases between the germline ends. The CDR3 nucleotides are TGTGCCAGCAGTTCCCGGAGAGCCTACGAGCAGTACTTC. Amino acid sequence: CASSSRRAYEQYF.

CDR3 nucleotides: TGTGCCAGCAGCCATGGACAGCTCGAGTCATACGGCTACACCTTC. It translates to CASSHGQLESYGYTF. J is TRBJ1-2 and V is TRBV11-2; perhaps TRBD1 as D (6 bases). This CDR3 has 15 amino acids. The germline CDR1 and CDR2 sequences are SGHAT and FQNNGV. V shed 5 bases and J shed 8 bases, with 21 bases lying between them.

As to this clone: The sample holds other DNA sequences that translate to the same CDR3. This chain connects TRBV9 to TRBJ2-3; D possibly corresponds to TRBD2 (5 bases). The CDR3 has 15 residues. Germline lookup yields CDR1 SGDLS and CDR2 YYNGEE. V was cut by 1 base and J by 0 bases, with 9 bases left in between. The CDR3 loop reads CASSVTRGSTDTQYF. CDR3 nucleotide sequence: TGTGCCAGCAGCGTAACCCGGGGTAGCACAGATACGCAGTATTTT.

As to this clone: A junction boundary mismatches the germline segment, possibly from a read error. CDR3 nucleotides: TGCGCCAGCAGCCGTGTGGGGACTAACACTGAAGCTTTCTTT. This encodes CASSRVGTNTEAFF. The chain uses TRBV11-2 and TRBJ1-1, with D possibly TRBD1 on 5 matching bases. Per germline, CDR1 SGHAT and CDR2 FQNNGV. CDR3 length: 14 residues. Based on the CDR3 plus reference TRBV11-2 and TRBJ1-1, the full variable domain is EAGVAQSPRYKIIEKRQSVAFWCNPISGHATLYWYQQILGQGPKLLIQFQNNGVVDDSQLPKDRFSAERLKGVDSTLKIQPAKLEDSAVYLCASSRVGTNTEAFFGQGTRLTVV.

The count of this clone is one. This rearrangement joins TRBV7-2 to TRBJ2-7; D perhaps matches TRBD2 (8 bases). CDR3 length: 14 amino acids. Trimming cost V 1 base and J 7 bases, with 14 bases left between them. CDR1 is SGHTA and CDR2 is FQGNSA in the germline V gene. This CDR3 is CASSLGTSRGEQYF. The DNA for the CDR3 is TGTGCCAGCAGCTTAGGGACTAGCAGGGGGGAGCAGTACTTC.

The V and J genes are TRBV15 and TRBJ1-1; 7 bases line up with TRBD1. Germline trimming cut 4 bases from V and 2 bases from J; bases unmatched to any gene: 4. The length of the CDR3 is 14 residues. Germline CDR1 LNHNV, CDR2 YYDKDF (reference sequence). CDR3 region: CATSIDRVNTEAFF. Here the CDR3 DNA reads TGTGCCACCAGCATAGACAGGGTAAACACTGAAGCTTTCTTT.

This clone was counted a single time. V gene TRBV6-1 combines with J gene TRBJ2-7; D call uncertain. Germline V gene data show CDR1 as MNHNS and CDR2 as SASEGT. CDR3 length equals 13 residues. The V gene lost 10 bases and the J gene lost 1 base, with 14 bases spanning the gap. Here the CDR3 reads CATRESTSYEQYF. The CDR3 DNA reads as TGTGCCACCAGAGAGAGTACGTCCTACGAGCAGTACTTC.

The chain has TRBV7-2 and TRBJ2-2; D may be TRBD2 (6 bases). This CDR3 is built from 14 residues. Trimming removed 5 bases at V and 5 bases at J, with 12 bases between. Germline V gene data show CDR1 as SGHTA and CDR2 as FQGNSA. Here the CDR3 reads CASSPGVVTGELFF. In nucleotides, the CDR3 is TGTGCCAGCAGCCCGGGGGTGGTGACCGGGGAGCTGTTTTTT.

CDR3 sequence reads: CASSDRVGTDTQYF. The CDR3 bases are TGTGCCAGCTCAGACAGGGTCGGCACAGATACGCAGTATTTT. The rearrangement joins TRBV19 to TRBJ2-3; 7 bases match TRBD1. The V and J ends lost 9 bases and 1 base, in that order; junction bases with no gene match: 7. Germline loops: CDR1 LNHDA, CDR2 SQIVND (reference sequence). The CDR3 sequence is 14 residues long.

The rearrangement uses TRBV27 and TRBJ1-1; possibly TRBD1 for D (6 bases). Per germline, CDR1 MNHEY and CDR2 SMNVEV (reference sequence). Trimming cost V 4 bases and J 5 bases, with 14 bases left between them. This CDR3 is 14 amino acids long. The CDR3 nucleotides read TGTGCCAGCAGTTCTCTAACAGGGTGGACTGAAGCTTTCTTT. Residues: CASSSLTGWTEAFF.

This clone has a single count. CDR3 sequence reads: CASSYPGQGDYGYTF. In nucleotides, the CDR3 is TGTGCCAGCAGTTACCCGGGACAGGGAGACTATGGCTACACCTTC. This sequence joins TRBV6-6 and TRBJ1-2; TRBD1 matches at 9 bases. V lost 2 bases, J lost 3 bases, and 4 bases stayed unmatched. Germline CDR1 and CDR2: MNHNY and SVGAGI (reference sequence). CDR3 length equals 15 residues.

The chain combines TRBV6-4 with TRBJ2-1; 10 bases agree with TRBD1. The CDR3 has 16 residues. CDR1 is MRHNA and CDR2 is SNTAGT in the germline V gene. After removal of 2 bases from V and 7 bases from J, the junction contained 8 bases not matched to a gene. CDR3 sequence: CASSDQGQGKGNEQFF. In DNA, the CDR3 is TGTGCCAGCAGTGACCAGGGACAGGGGAAGGGTAATGAGCAGTTCTTC.

Only a few counts were recorded for this clone. The chain links TRBV13 to TRBJ1-1, with no clear D. In germline, CDR1 is PRHDT, CDR2 FYEKMQ (reference sequence). V gave up 5 bases and J gave up 5 bases, with 21 bases separating them. CDR3 length: 16 amino acids. CDR3 sequence (DNA): TGTGCCAGCAGCCCCCCGGGTACCTATCGGGAAACTGAAGCTTTCTTT. Residues: CASSPPGTYRETEAFF.